This TCR beta chain was sequenced in a study of PD-1 blockade in mismatch repair-deficient tumors. Study-level background: All were previously treated, progressing patients with eleven to twelve mismatch repair-deficient cancer types.

General study points: Tumor-resident clones, often undetectable pretreatment in blood, expanded then contracted after pembrolizumab.

Trimming pared 4 bases from V and 4 bases from J, leaving 15 bases between. The V gene's germline CDR1 is SGHRS and CDR2 YFSETQ. This CDR3 region has 15 residues. PCR or immunohistochemistry showed mismatch repair deficiency in every enrolled patient. Three pembrolizumab responders had their TCRs sequenced. TCRdb's copy holds only in-frame clones and misses some; the assay was immunoSEQ multiplex PCR. The sample has roughly 49,000 clones, around 77% seen once; the top ten hold about 3.5%. Regarding this clone: As yet, its antigen is unknown.

Here the sequenced sample was PBMCs, taken before pembrolizumab treatment. This sequence originates from an adult with mismatch repair-deficient cancer. This sequence joins TRBV5-1 and TRBJ2-1, with a weak D call TRBD2 (6 bases). The CDR3 protein is CASSRAGQEYNEQFF. Here the CDR3 DNA reads TGCGCCAGCAGCCGGGCGGGGCAGGAGTACAATGAGCAGTTCTTC. The full variable domain, its missing parts supplied by reference TRBV5-1 and TRBJ2-1, is KAGVTQTPRYLIKTRGQQVTLSCSPISGHRSVSWYQQTPGQGLQFLFEYFSETQRNKGNFPGRFSGRQFSNSRSEMNVSTLELGDSALYLCASSRAGQEYNEQFFGPGTRLTVL.